The rows below give T cell receptor beta chains drawn from one sample of a study of shared clonotypes between healthy human individuals. Method: immunoSEQ multiplex PCR; TCRdb's copy keeps in-frame clones and lacks some. The data contain 500,000 to 550,000 clones, 90% to 96% of them singletons. The specimen sequenced was naive CD4+ T cells sorted from blood. Source of these receptors: a woman aged 30 to 39 in good health. CDR3s include the opening cysteine and the closing phenylalanine or tryptophan. D genes are given only for firm matches. Size tells how often a clone was seen (once, few, many) or the class of an expanded clone, and some rows leave it out.

d_call | clone_size | j_call | v_call | cdr3_nt | cdr3_aa
TRBD1 | - | TRBJ2-7 | TRBV6-1 | TGTGCCAGCAGTGGTCCCGGGACAGGGTACGAGCAGTACTTC | CASSGPGTGYEQYF
- | - | TRBJ1-1 | TRBV18 | TGTGCCAGCTCAATTGGTGGGAGTTCGTCCGCTGAAGCTTTCTTT | CASSIGGSSSAEAFF
TRBD1 | - | TRBJ2-2 | TRBV5-4 | TGTGCCAGCAGCTCCGGGACAGCGAACACCGGGGAGCTGTTTTTT | CASSSGTANTGELFF
TRBD1 | once | TRBJ1-1 | TRBV4-2 | TGTGCCAGCAGCCTGACAGGGGACACTGAAGCTTTCTTT | CASSLTGDTEAFF
TRBD1 | - | TRBJ1-1 | TRBV15 | TGTGCCACCAGCAGGGCACAGGGGGCGCGAGATACTGAAGCTTTCTTT | CATSRAQGARDTEAFF
- | - | TRBJ2-2 | TRBV7-9 | TGTGCCAGCAGCTTACAGCCAAACACCGGGGAGCTGTTTTTT | CASSLQPNTGELFF
- | - | TRBJ1-1 | TRBV11-2 | TGTGCCAGCAGCCTTGACGTACGAATCACTGAAGCTTTCTTT | CASSLDVRITEAFF
- | - | TRBJ2-3 | TRBV2 | TGTGCCAGCAGTGTACACAGCCTATACAACACAGATACGCAGTATTTT | CASSVHSLYNTDTQYF
TRBD2 | - | TRBJ2-5 | TRBV29-1 | TGCAGCGTTGAGGGTATTAGAAGCGGGGGGTACCAAGAGACCCAGTACTTC | CSVEGIRSGGYQETQYF
- | few | TRBJ2-2 | TRBV7-9 | TGTGCCAGCAGCTTCGACACCGGGGAGCTGTTTTTT | CASSFDTGELFF
TRBD1 | - | TRBJ2-1 | TRBV9 | TGTGCCAGCAGCGTAGTAGGGACAGGCAACAGCAATGAGCAGTTCTTC | CASSVVGTGNSNEQFF
- | - | TRBJ1-5 | TRBV2 | TGTGCCAGCAGTGATCCAAATCAGCCCCAGCATTTT | CASSDPNQPQHF
TRBD2 | - | TRBJ2-1 | TRBV5-1 | TGCGCCAGCAGCTCCGGTCTAGCGGCGTCCTACAATGAGCAGTTCTTC | CASSSGLAASYNEQFF
- | - | TRBJ1-1 | TRBV5-1 | TGCGCCAGCAGCCACCCCCCCGGACGGGGGAACACTGAAGCTTTCTTT | CASSHPPGRGNTEAFF
TRBD1 | - | TRBJ1-2 | TRBV5-1 | TGCGCCAGCAGCTCGCGGGACAGGGGGTCTGATGGCTACACCTTC | CASSSRDRGSDGYTF
- | once | TRBJ2-1 | TRBV25-1 | TGTGCCAGCAGTGACTACTCCTACAATGAGCAGTTCTTC | CASSDYSYNEQFF